These T cell receptor beta chains were read from a single sample in a study of T cell responses to AZD1222 COVID-19 vaccine. Sequencing used immunoSEQ multiplex PCR; TCRdb keeps in-frame clones, though not all of them. The table lists tens of thousands of clones, around nine tenths of them singletons. The specimen was peripheral blood, collected 28 days after the second AZD1222 dose. These receptors originate from an adult who received the AZD1222 COVID-19 vaccine. Both conserved end residues are part of each CDR3. D genes are given only for firm matches. Not all rows give a size; the values are once, few, many and, for expanded clones, a class.

j_gene | abundance | d_gene | v_gene | CDR3nt | CDR3aa
TRBJ2-5 | once | TRBD2 | TRBV9 | TGTGCCAGCACCGGAGGGCGGGAGGTCGGAGAGACCCAGTACTTC | CASTGGREVGETQYF
TRBJ2-2 | NA | NA | TRBV15 | TGTGCCACCAGCAGCGAGCGGAGTGGGTGGACCGGGGAGCTGTTTTTT | CATSSERSGWTGELFF
TRBJ1-1 | NA | TRBD1 | TRBV6-5 | TGTGCCAGCAGAAGGGACAGGGCGGACACTGAAGCTTTCTTT | CASRRDRADTEAFF
TRBJ1-2 | NA | NA | TRBV12-3/TRBV12-4 | TGTGCCAGCAGTTCAAGGGCCTATGGCTACACCTTC | CASSSRAYGYTF
TRBJ2-2 | NA | TRBD2 | TRBV4-1 | TGCGCCAGCCGGGACGCTCTAGCGGGAGACTCCACGGGGGGCGGGGAGCTGTTTTTT | CASRDALAGDSTGGGELFF
TRBJ2-7 | NA | TRBD1 | TRBV7-3 | TGTGCCAGCAGCCCCTTGGGACAGGGGTTACAAGAGCAGTACTTC | CASSPLGQGLQEQYF
TRBJ1-1 | NA | NA | TRBV27 | TGTGCCAGCAGTCCATCGAGGGAGAACACTGAAGCTTTCTTT | CASSPSRENTEAFF
TRBJ1-2 | NA | NA | TRBV28 | TGTGCCAGCAGTCTAACCCTCGGACAGCAGACTTATGGCTACACCTTC | CASSLTLGQQTYGYTF
TRBJ2-1 | NA | TRBD1 | TRBV5-1 | TGCGCCAGCAGCGGGGGACAGGGGTCCTACAATGAGCAGTTCTTC | CASSGGQGSYNEQFF
TRBJ1-2 | NA | NA | TRBV3-1/TRBV3-2 | TGTGCCAGCAGCCTCCGACAGAAAACTAACTATGGCTACACCTTC | CASSLRQKTNYGYTF
TRBJ1-2 | NA | NA | TRBV27 | TGTGCCAGCAGTTTCTTGTCGGGCAAAATCTATGGCTACACCTTC | CASSFLSGKIYGYTF
TRBJ1-6 | NA | TRBD1 | TRBV27 | TGTGCCAGCAGTTTATATGGAGGGACAGCGTATAATTCACCCCTCCACTTT | CASSLYGGTAYNSPLHF
TRBJ2-1 | NA | NA | TRBV15 | TGTGCCACCAGCAGAGGCCTGGGGTCCTACAATGAGCAGTTCTTC | CATSRGLGSYNEQFF
TRBJ1-2 | once | NA | TRBV7-9 | TGTGCCAGCAGCTTAGCCCGCATGGGCACCTATGGCTACACCTTC | CASSLARMGTYGYTF
TRBJ1-1 | NA | NA | TRBV27 | TGTGCCAGCAGTTTATCGGTCAGGGTGGAAGCTTTCTTT | CASSLSVRVEAFF
TRBJ1-1 | NA | NA | TRBV5-1 | TGCGCCAGCAGCCCCGTTTGGGGATTAGCGAACACTGAAGCTTTCTTT | CASSPVWGLANTEAFF
TRBJ1-2 | NA | TRBD1 | TRBV28 | TGTGCCAGCAGGTTACAGGGGGCGCGGGACTATGGCTACACCTTC | CASRLQGARDYGYTF
TRBJ2-1 | few | TRBD2 | TRBV4-3 | TGCGCCAGCAGCCAGGACCTTAGCGGGAGCTCCTACAATGAGCAGTTCTTC | CASSQDLSGSSYNEQFF
TRBJ2-7 | NA | NA | TRBV29-1 | TGCAGCGTTCCCTACAGGGTTCTTTACGAGCAGTACTTC | CSVPYRVLYEQYF
TRBJ2-1 | NA | TRBD2 | TRBV28 | TGTGCCAGCAGTTTTATAGCGGGACCGTACAATGAGCAGTTCTTC | CASSFIAGPYNEQFF
TRBJ2-7 | NA | NA | TRBV15 | TGTGCCACCAGCCCCACCCGGGACACCACCTACGAGCAGTACTTC | CATSPTRDTTYEQYF
TRBJ1-5 | NA | TRBD1 | TRBV11-2 | TGTGCCAGCAGCTTAGGGACAGGGGTCCTTAGCAATCAGCCCCAGCATTTT | CASSLGTGVLSNQPQHF
TRBJ2-1 | NA | NA | TRBV29-1 | TGCAGCGTACCCGGAAGACGCTACAATGAGCAGTTCTTC | CSVPGRRYNEQFF
TRBJ1-6 | NA | NA | TRBV12-3/TRBV12-4 | TGTGCCAGCAGTTTAATGAATTCACCCCTCCACTTT | CASSLMNSPLHF
TRBJ1-2 | once | NA | TRBV9 | TGTGCCAGCGGTCCTGGGCGTCCTAACTATGGCTACACCTTC | CASGPGRPNYGYTF
TRBJ2-2 | few | NA | TRBV18 | TGTGCCAGCTCATCTTTTAAGGCAGGGCTCACCGGGGAGCTGTTTTTT | CASSSFKAGLTGELFF
TRBJ2-5 | NA | NA | TRBV4-1 | TGCGCCAGCAGCCAAGTGGGGATGGAGACCCAGTACTTC | CASSQVGMETQYF
TRBJ1-1 | NA | NA | TRBV18 | TGTGCCGCAGGGGAAATGTCTGCAGCTTTCTTT | CAAGEMSAAFF
TRBJ1-2 | NA | NA | TRBV3-1/TRBV3-2 | TGTGCCAGCAGCCAAGGGGTAGGTGGCTACACCTTC | CASSQGVGGYTF
TRBJ1-5 | NA | NA | TRBV2 | TGTGCCAGCACGGACGGGAATCAGCCCCAGCATTTT | CASTDGNQPQHF
TRBJ2-3 | NA | TRBD2 | TRBV10-2 | TGCGCCAGCAGACTAGCGGGTCTGATGGATACGCAGTATTTT | CASRLAGLMDTQYF
TRBJ2-7 | NA | NA | TRBV7-2 | TGTGCCAGCAGCTTCGGACTATCCTACGAGCAGTACTTC | CASSFGLSYEQYF